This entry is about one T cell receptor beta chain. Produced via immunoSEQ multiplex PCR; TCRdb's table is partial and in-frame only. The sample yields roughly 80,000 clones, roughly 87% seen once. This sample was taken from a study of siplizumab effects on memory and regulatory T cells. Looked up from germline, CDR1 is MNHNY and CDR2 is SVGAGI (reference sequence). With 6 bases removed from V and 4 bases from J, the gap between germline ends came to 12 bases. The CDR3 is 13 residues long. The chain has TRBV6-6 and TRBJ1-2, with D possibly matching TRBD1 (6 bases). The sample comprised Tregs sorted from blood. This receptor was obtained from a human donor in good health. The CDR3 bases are TGTGCCAGCAGCGGACAGTCTCCCTATGGCTACACCTTC. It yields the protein CASSGQSPYGYTF.